In its sample, the clone carrying this T cell receptor beta chain was seen many times. The antigen remains undetermined. The method for making cDNA was 5'RACE, and it used 10-nucleotide random UMIs. TCRdb recomputed calls from the 5' RACE reads with MiXCR, one row per CDR3 protein. This table has fewer than 65,000 distinct CDR3 sequences, around 4.2% appearing once. The CDR3 totals 14 residues. Deletions cut 4 bases from V and 2 bases from J, with 12 bases between. The data are from a study of neurological immune-mediated disorders. Study findings and constraints: It was the repertoires of 18 of 34 multiple sclerosis patients that phylogenetic grouping placed in one related-CDR3 cluster, which is a possible signature. Whereas HTLV-1-associated myelopathy showed the most TCR clonal expansion, multiple sclerosis showed the least, with levels below those of healthy controls. There were no CDR3 amino acid sequences shared by expanded clones across subjects, a result suggesting private repertoires in all groups.

The chain links TRBV12-3 or TRBV12-4 to TRBJ2-7, with D possibly TRBD1 on 5 matching bases. The sample was PBMCs. This TCR was recovered from a middle-aged man with multiple sclerosis. CDR3 bases: TGTGCCAGCAGTTCCTGGGGCGGCACCTACGAGCAGTACTTC. This encodes CASSSWGGTYEQYF.